This T cell receptor (beta chain) appears in the sequencing data of a study of long-term antiretroviral therapy in people with HIV. Findings and caveats of the study: An increase in diversity followed ART, yet levels stayed below transplant donor controls.

Concerning this clone itself: What it recognizes is unknown.

At survey level, the immunoSEQ assay was run in its v3.0 version. The sequencing target was roughly 40,000-55,000 T-cell genomes per sample. The data were produced by immunoSEQ multiplex PCR, yet TCRdb's version contains in-frame clones alone and is incomplete. Among under 45,000 clones listed, around 83% were seen once. V lost 4 bases to trimming and J lost 3 bases, with 19 bases between them. CDR3 length: 18 residues. Germline-derived CDR1 and CDR2 are LNHDA and SQIVND (reference sequence). V is TRBV19 and J is TRBJ2-6; weak D call: TRBD1 (6 bases). This TCR was recovered from a woman aged 45 to 65 with HIV. The sample was unsorted PBMCs, taken 3.1 years after starting antiretroviral therapy. For the CDR3, the DNA is TGTGCCAGTAGTAAAGGACAGCGAGCTGCGGGTGGGGCCAACGTCCTGACTTTC. Translated, it gives CASSKGQRAAGGANVLTF.